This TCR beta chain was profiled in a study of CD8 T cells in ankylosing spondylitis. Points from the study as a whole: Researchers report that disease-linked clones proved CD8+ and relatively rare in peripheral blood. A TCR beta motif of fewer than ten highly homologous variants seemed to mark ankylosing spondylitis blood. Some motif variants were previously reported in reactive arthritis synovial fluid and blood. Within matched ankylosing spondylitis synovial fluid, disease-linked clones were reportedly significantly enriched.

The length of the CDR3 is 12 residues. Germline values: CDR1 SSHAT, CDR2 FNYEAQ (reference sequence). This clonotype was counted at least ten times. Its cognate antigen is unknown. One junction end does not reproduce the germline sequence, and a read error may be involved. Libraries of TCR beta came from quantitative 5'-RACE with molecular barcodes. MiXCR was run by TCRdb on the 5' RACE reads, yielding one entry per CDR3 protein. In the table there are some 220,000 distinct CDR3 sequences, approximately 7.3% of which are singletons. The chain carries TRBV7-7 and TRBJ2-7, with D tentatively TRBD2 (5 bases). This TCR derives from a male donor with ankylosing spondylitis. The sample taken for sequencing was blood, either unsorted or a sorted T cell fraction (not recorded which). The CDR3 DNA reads TGTGCTAGCAGCTTAGCGATCTACGAGCAGTACTTC. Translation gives CASSLAIYEQYF.